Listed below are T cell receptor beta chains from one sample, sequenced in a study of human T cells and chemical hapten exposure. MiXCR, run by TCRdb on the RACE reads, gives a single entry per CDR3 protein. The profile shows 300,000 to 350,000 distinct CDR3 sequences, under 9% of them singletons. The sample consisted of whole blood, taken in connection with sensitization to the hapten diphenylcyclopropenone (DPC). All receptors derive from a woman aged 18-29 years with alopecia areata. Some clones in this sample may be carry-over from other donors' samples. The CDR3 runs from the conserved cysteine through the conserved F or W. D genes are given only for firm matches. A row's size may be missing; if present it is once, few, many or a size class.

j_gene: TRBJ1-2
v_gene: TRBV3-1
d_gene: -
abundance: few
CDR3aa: CASSHTTGFRGYTF
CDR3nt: TGTGCCAGCAGCCATACTACAGGATTCAGAGGCTACACCTTC

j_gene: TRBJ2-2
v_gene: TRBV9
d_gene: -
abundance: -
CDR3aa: CASSPGARGGTGELFF
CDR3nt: TGTGCCAGCAGCCCGGGAGCGAGAGGAGGCACCGGGGAGCTGTTTTTT

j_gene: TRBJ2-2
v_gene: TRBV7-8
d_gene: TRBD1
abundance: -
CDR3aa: CASSSSDRGAGELFF
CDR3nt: TGTGCCAGCAGCTCCAGCGACAGGGGAGCCGGGGAGCTGTTTTTT

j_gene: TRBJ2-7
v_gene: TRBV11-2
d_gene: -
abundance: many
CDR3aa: CASSLGRADEQYF
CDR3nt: TGTGCCAGCAGCTTAGGCAGGGCCGACGAGCAGTACTTC

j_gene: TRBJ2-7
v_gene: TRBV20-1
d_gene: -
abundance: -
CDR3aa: CSATYSGAYEQYF
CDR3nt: TGCAGTGCTACGTACTCGGGGGCCTACGAGCAGTACTTC

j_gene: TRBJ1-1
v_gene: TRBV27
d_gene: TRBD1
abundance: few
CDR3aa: CASSFRAGGLDTEAFF
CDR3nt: TGTGCCAGCAGTTTTAGGGCAGGGGGCTTGGACACTGAAGCTTTCTTT

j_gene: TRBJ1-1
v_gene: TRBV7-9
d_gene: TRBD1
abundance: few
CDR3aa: CASSPGLDRGGKGAFF
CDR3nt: TGTGCCAGCAGCCCAGGCCTGGACAGGGGTGGTAAAGGCGCTTTCTTT

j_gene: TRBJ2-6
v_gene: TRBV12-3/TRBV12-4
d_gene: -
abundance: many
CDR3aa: CASGVGRVLTF
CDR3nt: TGTGCCAGCGGGGTTGGTCGCGTCCTGACTTTC

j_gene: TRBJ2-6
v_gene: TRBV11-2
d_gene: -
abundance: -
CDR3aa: CASSPRGGSYGANVLTF
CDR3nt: TGTGCCAGCAGCCCACGGGGCGGATCTTATGGGGCCAACGTCCTGACTTTC

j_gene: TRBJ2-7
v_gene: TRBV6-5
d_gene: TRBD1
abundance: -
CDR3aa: CASSPGQGLLEQYF
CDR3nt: TGTGCCAGCAGTCCTGGACAGGGTTTACTCGAGCAGTACTTC

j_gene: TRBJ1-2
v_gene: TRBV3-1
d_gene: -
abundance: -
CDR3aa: CASSPQETYGYTF
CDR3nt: TGTGCCAGCAGCCCGCAGGAGACCTATGGCTACACCTTC

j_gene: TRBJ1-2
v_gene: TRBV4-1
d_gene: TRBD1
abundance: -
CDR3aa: CASSQAGTGHNYGYTF
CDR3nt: TGCGCCAGCAGCCAAGCCGGGACAGGGCACAACTATGGCTACACCTTC

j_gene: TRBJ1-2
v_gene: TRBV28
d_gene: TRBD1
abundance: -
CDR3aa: CASTKRDRADYGYTF
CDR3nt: TGTGCCAGCACCAAACGGGACAGGGCGGACTATGGCTACACCTTC

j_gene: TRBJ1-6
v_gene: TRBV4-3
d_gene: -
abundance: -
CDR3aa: CASSGVGSPLHF
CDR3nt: TGCGCCAGCAGCGGGGTAGGTTCACCCCTCCACTTT

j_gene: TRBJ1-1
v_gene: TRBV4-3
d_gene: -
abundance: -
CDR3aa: CASSAQLNTEAFF
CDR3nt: TGCGCCAGCAGCGCACAGTTGAACACTGAAGCTTTCTTT

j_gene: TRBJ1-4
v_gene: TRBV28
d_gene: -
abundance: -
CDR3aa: CASSLTASEKLLF
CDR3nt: TGTGCCAGCAGTTTAACCGCCAGTGAAAAACTGTTATTT

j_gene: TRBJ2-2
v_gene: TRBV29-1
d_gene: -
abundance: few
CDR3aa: CSAVEYTGELFF
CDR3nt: TGCAGCGCTGTAGAGTACACCGGGGAGCTGTTTTTT

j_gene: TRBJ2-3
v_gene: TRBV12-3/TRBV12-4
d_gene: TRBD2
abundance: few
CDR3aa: CASSLLLAGGSTDTQYF
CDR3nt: TGTGCCAGCAGTTTACTTCTAGCGGGGGGAAGCACAGATACGCAGTATTTT

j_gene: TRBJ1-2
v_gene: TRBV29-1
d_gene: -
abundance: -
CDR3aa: CSVLRTDTNYGYTF
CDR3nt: TGCAGCGTTTTGCGGACAGACACGAACTATGGCTACACCTTC

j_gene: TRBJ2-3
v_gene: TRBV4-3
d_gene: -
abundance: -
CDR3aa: CASSQDKLTDTQYF
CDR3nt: TGCGCCAGCAGCCAAGATAAACTAACAGATACGCAGTATTTT

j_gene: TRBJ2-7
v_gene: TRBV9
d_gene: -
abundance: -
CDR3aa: CASSRASSYEQYF
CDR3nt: TGTGCCAGCAGCCGTGCGAGTTCCTACGAGCAGTACTTC

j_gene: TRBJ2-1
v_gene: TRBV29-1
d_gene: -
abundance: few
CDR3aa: CSVEGPNPSYNEQFF
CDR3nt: TGCAGCGTTGAAGGGCCTAATCCTTCCTACAATGAGCAGTTCTTC

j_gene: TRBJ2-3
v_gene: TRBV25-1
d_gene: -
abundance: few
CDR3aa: CASRGTFHTSTDTQYF
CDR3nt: TGTGCCAGCAGAGGCACGTTCCATACTAGCACAGATACGCAGTATTTT

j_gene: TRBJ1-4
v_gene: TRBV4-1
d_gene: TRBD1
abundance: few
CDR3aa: CASSQESTGGFSQSEKLFF
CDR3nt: TGCGCCAGCAGCCAAGAATCGACAGGGGGCTTCTCACAATCTGAAAAACTGTTTTTT

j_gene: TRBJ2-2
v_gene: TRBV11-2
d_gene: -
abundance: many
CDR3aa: CASIRAPQAGELFF
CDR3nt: TGTGCCAGCATCCGCGCCCCCCAGGCCGGGGAGCTGTTTTTT

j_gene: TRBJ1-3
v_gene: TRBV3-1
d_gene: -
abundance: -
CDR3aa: CASSQDSGRYTIYF
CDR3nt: TGTGCCAGCAGCCAAGACAGCGGTCGATACACCATATATTTT

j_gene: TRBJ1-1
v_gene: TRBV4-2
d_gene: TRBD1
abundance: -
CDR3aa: CASSQVGEGAAEAFF
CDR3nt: TGTGCCAGCAGCCAAGTGGGCGAGGGGGCAGCTGAAGCTTTCTTT

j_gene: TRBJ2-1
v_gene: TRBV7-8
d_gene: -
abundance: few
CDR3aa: CASSSGRKTPYNEQFF
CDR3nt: TGTGCCAGCAGCTCAGGACGAAAGACCCCCTACAATGAGCAGTTCTTC

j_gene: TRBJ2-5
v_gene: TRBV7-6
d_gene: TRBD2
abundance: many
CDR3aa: CASSPASGGAFISETQYF
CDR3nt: TGTGCCAGCAGCCCCGCTAGCGGGGGGGCTTTCATCAGCGAGACCCAGTACTTC

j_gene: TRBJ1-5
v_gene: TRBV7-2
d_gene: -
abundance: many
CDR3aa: CASSEDYSNQPQHF
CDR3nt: TGTGCCAGCAGCGAAGACTATAGCAATCAGCCCCAGCATTTT

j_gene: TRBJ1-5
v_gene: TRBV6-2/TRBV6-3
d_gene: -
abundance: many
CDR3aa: CASSYSQGRGSGNQPQHF
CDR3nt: TGTGCCAGCAGTTACTCGCAGGGGAGAGGGAGCGGCAATCAGCCCCAGCATTTT

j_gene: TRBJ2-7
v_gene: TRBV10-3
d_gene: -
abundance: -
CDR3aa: CAISESGTSSYEQYF
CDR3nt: TGTGCCATCAGTGAGTCGGGGACAAGCTCCTACGAGCAGTACTTC

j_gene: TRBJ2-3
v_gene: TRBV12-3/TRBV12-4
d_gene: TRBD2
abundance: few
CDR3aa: CASSSLLAYTDTQYF
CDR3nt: TGTGCCAGCAGTTCCCTACTAGCGTACACAGATACGCAGTATTTT

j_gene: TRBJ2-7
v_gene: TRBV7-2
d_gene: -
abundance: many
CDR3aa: CASSLIRGFRSEQYF
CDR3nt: TGTGCCAGCAGTTTAATCCGGGGGTTCCGCTCCGAGCAGTACTTC

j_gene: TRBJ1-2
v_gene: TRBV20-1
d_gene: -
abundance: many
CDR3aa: CSARIQYGDGYTF
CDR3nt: TGCAGTGCTAGAATTCAATACGGCGATGGCTACACCTTC

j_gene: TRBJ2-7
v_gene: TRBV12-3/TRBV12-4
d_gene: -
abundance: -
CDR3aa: CASSDTGPYEQYF
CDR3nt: TGTGCCAGCAGTGACACCGGTCCCTACGAGCAGTACTTC

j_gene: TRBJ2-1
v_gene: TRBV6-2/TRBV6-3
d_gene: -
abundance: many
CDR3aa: CASSYSARTLPFF
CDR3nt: TGTGCCAGCAGTTACTCGGCTAGGACTCTACCTTTCTTC

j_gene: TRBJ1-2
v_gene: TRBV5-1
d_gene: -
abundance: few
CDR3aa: CASSGGQRNYGYTF
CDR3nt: TGCGCCAGCAGCGGTGGACAGAGAAACTATGGCTACACCTTC

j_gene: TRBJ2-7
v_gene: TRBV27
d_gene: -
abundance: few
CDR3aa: CASYRQPQYF
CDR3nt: TGTGCCAGCTACAGACAGCCGCAGTACTTC

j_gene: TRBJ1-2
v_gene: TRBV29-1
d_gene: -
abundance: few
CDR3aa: CSVPRGYGYTF
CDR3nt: TGCAGCGTCCCGCGGGGTTATGGCTACACCTTC

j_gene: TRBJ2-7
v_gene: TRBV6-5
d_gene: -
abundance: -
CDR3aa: CASIPRGRQGEYEQYF
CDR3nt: TGTGCCAGCATCCCCCGGGGGCGCCAAGGGGAGTACGAGCAGTACTTC

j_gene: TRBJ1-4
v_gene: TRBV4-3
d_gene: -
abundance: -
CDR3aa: CASSQGTRAEKLFF
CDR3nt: TGCGCCAGCAGCCAGGGCACGCGGGCTGAAAAACTGTTTTTT

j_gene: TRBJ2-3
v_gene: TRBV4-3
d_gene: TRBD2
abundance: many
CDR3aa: CASSQRWTSGVADTQYF
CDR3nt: TGCGCCAGCAGCCAGCGCTGGACTAGCGGGGTTGCAGATACGCAGTATTTT

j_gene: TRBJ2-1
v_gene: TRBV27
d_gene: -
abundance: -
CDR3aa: CASSRSGDPIMFF
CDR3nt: TGTGCCAGCAGCCGCAGTGGGGACCCTATTATGTTCTTC

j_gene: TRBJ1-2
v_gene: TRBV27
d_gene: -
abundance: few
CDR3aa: CASSLSGGALGYTF
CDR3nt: TGTGCCAGCAGTTTATCGGGAGGAGCCTTGGGCTACACCTTC

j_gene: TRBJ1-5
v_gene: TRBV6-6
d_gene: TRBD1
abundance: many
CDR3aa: CASSDITGVNQPQHF
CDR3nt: TGTGCCAGCAGCGACATTACAGGGGTCAATCAGCCCCAGCATTTT

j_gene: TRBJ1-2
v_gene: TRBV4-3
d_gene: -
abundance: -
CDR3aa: CASSQASSREEYYGYTF
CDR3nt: TGCGCCAGCAGCCAAGCCTCATCCAGGGAGGAGTACTATGGCTACACCTTC

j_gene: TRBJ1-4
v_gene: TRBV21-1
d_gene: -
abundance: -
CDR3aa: CASSNPWVPEKLFF
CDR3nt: TGTGCCAGCAGCAACCCCTGGGTCCCTGAAAAACTGTTTTTT

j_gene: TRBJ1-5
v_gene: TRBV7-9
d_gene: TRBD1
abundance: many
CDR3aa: CASSSEGARPQHF
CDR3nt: TGTGCCAGCAGCTCCGAGGGGGCCAGGCCCCAGCATTTT

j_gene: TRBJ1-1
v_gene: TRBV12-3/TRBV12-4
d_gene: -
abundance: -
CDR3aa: CASSGAAIYTEAFF
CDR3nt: TGTGCCAGCAGCGGGGCGGCTATCTACACTGAAGCTTTCTTT

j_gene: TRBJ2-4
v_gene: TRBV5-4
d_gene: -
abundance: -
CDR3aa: CASSLTMENIQYF
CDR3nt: TGTGCCAGCAGCTTAACGATGGAGAACATTCAGTACTTC

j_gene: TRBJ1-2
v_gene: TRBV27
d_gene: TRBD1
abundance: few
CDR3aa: CASRQGHGYTF
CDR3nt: TGTGCCAGCCGACAGGGCCATGGCTACACCTTC

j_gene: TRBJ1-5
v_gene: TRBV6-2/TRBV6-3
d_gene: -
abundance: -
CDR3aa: CASSPLEGDNQPQHF
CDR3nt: TGTGCCAGCAGCCCCCTGGAGGGGGACAATCAGCCCCAGCATTTT

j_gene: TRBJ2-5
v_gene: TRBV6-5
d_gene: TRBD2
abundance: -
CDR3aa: CASSLAGGAQETQYF
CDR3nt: TGTGCCAGCAGCCTCGCCGGGGGGGCCCAAGAGACCCAGTACTTC